Listed below are T cell receptor beta chains from one sample, sequenced in a study of control samples from healthy donors and cancer patients. TCRdb keeps only in-frame clones here, not all; method: immunoSEQ multiplex PCR. Found here are approximately 110,000 clones, about 89% of them singletons; the top ten hold approximately 18%. The source material was blood. The receptors originated from a woman aged 45-65 years in good health. Each CDR3 is given with its conserved first and last residue. D genes are given only for firm matches. Part of the rows lack a size; the others show once, few, many or a class for expanded clones.

j_call | clone_size | v_call | d_call | cdr3_nt | cdr3_aa
TRBJ1-1 | - | TRBV6-5 | - | TGTGCCAGCTCGTTAAGTTTGAGTCTGAACACTGAAGCTTTCTTT | CASSLSLSLNTEAFF
TRBJ1-2 | - | TRBV4-1 | - | TGCGCCAGCAGCCACCCGGGACTGAGCGAGGGGGGTGGCTACACCTTC | CASSHPGLSEGGGYTF
TRBJ1-1 | - | TRBV7-2 | - | TGTGCCAGCGGACCCGGAAGCGGACGGATGAACACTGAAGCTTTCTTT | CASGPGSGRMNTEAFF
TRBJ2-1 | - | TRBV27 | - | TGTGCCAGCAGTTCGACCCAATACAATGAGCAGTTCTTC | CASSSTQYNEQFF
TRBJ2-1 | few | TRBV2 | TRBD1 | TGTGCCAGCAGGGAACTACAGGGGGTTCGGAATGAGCAGTTCTTC | CASRELQGVRNEQFF
TRBJ2-1 | once | TRBV7-3 | - | TGTGCCAGCAGCCCGACGACGGGGAGCTCCTACAATGAGCAGTTCTTC | CASSPTTGSSYNEQFF
TRBJ2-5 | - | TRBV28 | TRBD2 | TGTGCCAGCAGTCTGTCCTCGCGGGGGAAAGAGACCCAGTACTTC | CASSLSSRGKETQYF
TRBJ1-2 | - | TRBV19 | TRBD1 | TGTGCCAGTACGGAAGAACAGGGGGTGCCGACCTATGGCTACACCTTC | CASTEEQGVPTYGYTF
TRBJ1-1 | - | TRBV21-1 | - | TGTGCCAGCAGCAAAGTCAGGGGTGGGTTGGACACTGAAGCTTTCTTT | CASSKVRGGLDTEAFF
TRBJ2-7 | - | TRBV14 | - | TGTGCCAGCAGCTATAGAGGCTACGAGCAGTACTTC | CASSYRGYEQYF
TRBJ2-1 | - | TRBV24-1 | - | TGTGCCACCAGTGGAGGGAGCTCCTACAATGAGCAGTTCTTC | CATSGGSSYNEQFF
TRBJ2-2 | - | TRBV9 | TRBD2 | TGTGCCAGCAGCGTAGATGCTAGCGGGTTATACACCGGGGAGCTGTTTTTT | CASSVDASGLYTGELFF
TRBJ1-3 | few | TRBV5-1 | - | TGCGCCAGCCGAGGGGCGGGATACTCTGGAAACACCATATATTTT | CASRGAGYSGNTIYF
TRBJ1-2 | - | TRBV19 | - | TGTGCCAGTAGTATGGGGGGACTAAGGGTGAATGGCTACACCTTC | CASSMGGLRVNGYTF
TRBJ1-5 | - | TRBV20-1 | TRBD1 | TGCAGTGCTAGTCCCACAGGGGGCAACCAGCCCCAGCATTTT | CSASPTGGNQPQHF
TRBJ2-5 | once | TRBV27 | - | TGTGCCAGCAGTTTCCAGACACAGGAGACCCAGTACTTC | CASSFQTQETQYF
TRBJ1-5 | - | TRBV10-2 | - | TGCGCCAGCAGTGAGTCACCCGGGAACAGCAATCAGCCCCAGCATTTT | CASSESPGNSNQPQHF
TRBJ1-2 | - | TRBV7-9 | TRBD1 | TGTGCCAGCAGCTTAGCGGACAGGGTCGTTCGCGGCTACACCTTC | CASSLADRVVRGYTF
TRBJ2-5 | - | TRBV14 | - | TGTGCCAGCAGCCAGAACAGGGCTCAGGAGACCCAGTACTTC | CASSQNRAQETQYF
TRBJ1-6 | once | TRBV15 | - | TGTGCCACCAGCAGGGATTACGGGACGAGTGATTCACCCCTCCACTTT | CATSRDYGTSDSPLHF
TRBJ2-3 | - | TRBV4-3 | - | TGCGCCAGCAGCCAAGTTTACAGGGTCACAGATACGCAGTATTTT | CASSQVYRVTDTQYF
TRBJ1-4 | - | TRBV7-2 | TRBD1 | TGTGCCAGCAGCTGGGACAGGGGAGAGGAAAAACTGTTTTTT | CASSWDRGEEKLFF
TRBJ2-2 | - | TRBV6-1 | TRBD2 | TGTGCCAGCAGTGAAGGGTCTACCTGGGGGGGGTACACCGGGGAGCTGTTTTTT | CASSEGSTWGGYTGELFF
TRBJ1-3 | - | TRBV19 | - | TGTGCCAGTAGGCCTCAGACGGTAATATCTGGAAACACCATATATTTT | CASRPQTVISGNTIYF
TRBJ1-5 | few | TRBV7-6 | TRBD1 | TGTGCCAGCAGCTCCCGGACAGGGTACAATCAGCCCCAGCATTTT | CASSSRTGYNQPQHF
TRBJ2-1 | - | TRBV5-1 | TRBD1 | TGCGCCAGCAGCTATATACTGACAGGGACCTACAATGAGCAGTTCTTC | CASSYILTGTYNEQFF
TRBJ2-2 | - | TRBV24-1 | TRBD2 | TGTGCCACCAGTGATGAGGGGCGACTAGCGGCAAACACCGGGGAGCTGTTTTTT | CATSDEGRLAANTGELFF
TRBJ1-2 | few | TRBV6-6 | - | TGTGCCAGCTCCCTCTTGGGGCCGAGGGGCTATGGCTACACCTTC | CASSLLGPRGYGYTF
TRBJ1-2 | - | TRBV19 | TRBD1 | TGTGCCAGTAGTATAACGCAGGGGGCGCGGACCTATGGCTACACCTTC | CASSITQGARTYGYTF
TRBJ1-1 | once | TRBV6-5 | TRBD1 | TGTGCCAGCAGTATACAGGGGCCCCATGAAGCTTTCTTT | CASSIQGPHEAFF
TRBJ2-7 | - | TRBV19 | - | TGTGCCAGTAGCGAAGGTTTCGGGTTATACGAGCAGTACTTC | CASSEGFGLYEQYF
TRBJ1-1 | - | TRBV19 | - | TGTGCCAGTAGGGGGGCGCCGGAGGGGGCTTTCTTT | CASRGAPEGAFF
TRBJ1-2 | - | TRBV27 | - | TGTGCCAGCAGTGTGACATCTAACTATGGCTACACCTTC | CASSVTSNYGYTF
TRBJ1-5 | - | TRBV2 | TRBD1 | TGTGCCAGCAGTCGACAGGGTATGGGCAATCAGCCCCAGCATTTT | CASSRQGMGNQPQHF
TRBJ1-5 | - | TRBV3-1/TRBV3-2 | - | TGTGCCAGCAGCCAAGATCCAAAGAGCAATCAGCCCCAGCATTTT | CASSQDPKSNQPQHF
TRBJ1-3 | - | TRBV10-1 | - | TGCGCCAGCAGTGAGTCGAGGACGGGTGGAAACACCATATATTTT | CASSESRTGGNTIYF
TRBJ2-1 | - | TRBV24-1 | TRBD2 | TGTGCCACCAGTGTCCGCGGGGGCAATGAGCAGTTCTTC | CATSVRGGNEQFF
TRBJ1-1 | - | TRBV7-6 | - | TGTGCCAGCAGCTTAGGGACGCAGGGGATGAACACTGAAGCTTTCTTT | CASSLGTQGMNTEAFF